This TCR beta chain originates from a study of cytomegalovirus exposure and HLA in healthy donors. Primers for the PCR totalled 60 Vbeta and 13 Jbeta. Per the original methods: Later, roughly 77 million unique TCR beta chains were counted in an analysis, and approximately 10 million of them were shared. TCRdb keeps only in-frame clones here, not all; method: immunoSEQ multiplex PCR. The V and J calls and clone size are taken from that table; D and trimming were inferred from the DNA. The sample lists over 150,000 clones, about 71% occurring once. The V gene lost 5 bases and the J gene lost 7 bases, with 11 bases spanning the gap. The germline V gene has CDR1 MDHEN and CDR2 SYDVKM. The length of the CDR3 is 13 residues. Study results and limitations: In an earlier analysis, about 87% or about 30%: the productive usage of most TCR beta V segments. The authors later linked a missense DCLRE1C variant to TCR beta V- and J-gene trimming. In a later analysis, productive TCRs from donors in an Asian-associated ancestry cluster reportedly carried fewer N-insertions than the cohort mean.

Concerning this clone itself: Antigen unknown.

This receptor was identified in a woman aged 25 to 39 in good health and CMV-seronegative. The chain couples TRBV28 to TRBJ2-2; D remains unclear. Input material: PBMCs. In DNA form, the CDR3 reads TGTGCCAGCAGTGCTTCGGTTAACGGGGAGCTGTTTTTT. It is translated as CASSASVNGELFF. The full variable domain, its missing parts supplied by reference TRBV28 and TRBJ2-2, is DVKVTQSSRYLVKRTGEKVFLECVQDMDHENMFWYRQDPGLGLRLIYFSYDVKMKEKGDIPEGYSVSREKKERFSLILESASTNQTSMYLCASSASVNGELFFGEGSRLTVL.